Shown below are 14 T cell receptor beta chains from a single sample sequenced in a study of low-dose radiotherapy and immunotherapy resistance in tumors. Described time point: before trial treatment. Priming of first-strand cDNA relied on TRAV- and TRBV-specific primers (covering alpha and beta chains). For amplifying TCRs, the PCR ran for about 19 cycles with Phusion, which was used together with a constant-region primer and the adapter on the V primers. TCRdb recomputed calls from the reads with MiXCR, one row per CDR3 protein. This sample has around 65,000 distinct CDR3 sequences, with 26% found just once. This specimen was PBMCs, taken before treatment. The receptors were sampled from a male donor with rectosigmoid adenocarcinoma.

In this sample, this clonotype turned up many times. The V and J genes are TRBV24-1 and TRBJ2-1; D gene uncertain. V shed 1 base and J shed 15 bases, with 12 bases lying between them. The CDR3 covers 12 residues. Germline CDR1 and CDR2: KGHDR and SFDVKD. CDR3 DNA sequence: TGTGCCACCAGTGATTTCGGCCAGCGAGCGTTCTTC. Translating it yields CATSDFGQRAFF.

The sample holds many counts of this clonotype. V and J are TRBV7-9 and TRBJ2-5; the D is unclear. Germline V gene lookup returns CDR1 SEHNR and CDR2 FQNEAQ (reference sequence). Trimming pared 1 base from V and 4 bases from J, leaving 4 bases between. This CDR3 comprises 12 residues. DNA for the CDR3: TGTGCCAGCAGCTTAGTTGGAGAGACCCAGTACTTC. Translation gives CASSLVGETQYF.

This clonotype has a count of ten or more. The chain couples TRBV7-9 to TRBJ1-4; D is uncertain. The CDR3 consists of 14 residues. V lost 8 bases and J lost 0, with 10 bases in between. Germline V gives CDR1 SEHNR, CDR2 FQNEAQ (reference sequence). CDR3 nucleotides: TGTGCCAGCTGCAAGGACGCAACTAATGAAAAACTGTTTTTT. Translation: CASCKDATNEKLFF.

The chain uses TRBV20-1 and TRBJ2-3; 12 bases map to TRBD2. The CDR3 covers 16 residues. Germline assignment: CDR1 DFQATT and CDR2 SNEGSKA (reference sequence). J gave up 3 bases and V 5 bases, and 9 bases lay outside the gene matches. CDR3 amino acids: CSAYLASGRATDTQYF. In nucleotides, the CDR3 is TGCAGTGCTTATCTCGCTAGCGGGAGGGCAACAGATACGCAGTATTTT.

In its sample, this clonotype was seen many times. The chain links TRBV6-1 to TRBJ2-4; TRBD1 aligns across 7 bases. Germline V gene lookup returns CDR1 MNHNS and CDR2 SASEGT. The CDR3 contains 14 residues. Trimming cost V 5 bases and J 5 bases; bases outside gene matches: 6. CDR3 sequence: CASSPTGSENIQYF. Here the CDR3 DNA reads TGTGCCAGCAGTCCGACAGGGTCGGAAAACATTCAGTACTTC.

Details on this clonotype: Since a far larger clone is one base different, this is likely a read error. The chain links TRBV6-6 to TRBJ2-1; TRBD1 matches at 8 bases. The ends lost 2 bases at V and 10 bases at J; junction bases unmatched: 13. This CDR3 comprises 16 residues. The germline V gene encodes CDR1 MNHNY and CDR2 SVGAGI (reference sequence). CDR3 sequence: CASSYPPGQVTYEQFF. The CDR3 bases are TGTGCCAGCAGTTACCCTCCGGGACAGGTCACCTACGAGCAGTTCTTC.

This clonotype was recorded a few times. The gene calls are TRBV30 and TRBJ1-2; possible D gene TRBD1, 5 bases. In germline, CDR1 is GTSNPN, CDR2 SVGIG (reference sequence). The CDR3 contains 13 residues. The germline V and J ends were trimmed by 0 bases and 4 bases, with 9 bases remaining between them. The CDR3 DNA reads as TGTGCCTGGAGTGTAATGACAGCCTATGGCTACACCTTC. Amino acids: CAWSVMTAYGYTF.

The chain employs TRBV7-2 and TRBJ2-2; D is perhaps TRBD2 (6 bases). This CDR3 comprises 14 residues. CDR1 is SGHTA and CDR2 is FQGNSA in the germline V gene. V was trimmed by 6 bases and J by 5 bases, leaving 13 bases between them. CDR3 nucleotide sequence: TGTGCCAGCAGTCGGGGCGGGGCGACCGGGGAGCTGTTTTTT. It is translated as CASSRGGATGELFF.

This clonotype turned up a few times. This chain joins TRBV5-3 and TRBJ2-1, with D unclear. TRBV5-3 is known as an ORF, though its function is uncertain. CDR3 length: 13 amino acids. V was trimmed by 2 bases and J by 6 bases, leaving 9 bases between them. This chain's CDR3 is CARSFSSRNEQFF. The CDR3 DNA reads TGTGCCAGAAGCTTCTCGTCTCGCAATGAGCAGTTCTTC.

The table lists this clonotype with many counts. The chain recombines TRBV4-1 with TRBJ2-6; 7 nucleotides line up with TRBD2. Germline lookup yields CDR1 MGHRA and CDR2 YSYEKL. The V gene end was trimmed by 1 base and the J gene end by 0 bases; junction bases not matched to a gene: 9. The CDR3 consists of 19 residues. The CDR3 sequence is CASSQVLGGSPSGANVLTF. The CDR3 region has the DNA TGCGCCAGCAGCCAAGTTTTGGGGGGGTCTCCCTCTGGGGCCAACGTCCTGACTTTC.

This clonotype appeared many times. The rearrangement links TRBV6-6 to TRBJ2-4; TRBD1 matches at 8 bases. Germline CDR1 reads MNHNY; CDR2 reads SVGAGI (reference sequence). The CDR3 spans 17 residues. Germline trimming cut 0 bases from V and 2 bases from J; bases unmatched to any gene: 6. DNA for the CDR3: TGTGCCAGCAGTTACTCGGCAGGGGGCCTGACCAAAAACATTCAGTACTTC. This sequence encodes CASSYSAGGLTKNIQYF.

This clonotype occurred many times. The V call is TRBV5-1, the J call TRBJ2-2, with D unclear. The ends were cut back, 5 bases at V and 3 bases at J, with 11 bases in the middle. Per the germline V gene, CDR1 is SGHRS and CDR2 is YFSETQ. This CDR3 has 14 residues. CDR3 DNA sequence: TGCGCCAGCAGGCTGGTGGGCGACACCGGGGAGCTGTTTTTT. Its translation: CASRLVGDTGELFF.

Notes on this clonotype: A far larger clone is just one base off, so this is likely a read error. The CDR3 ends on some other residue instead of the conserved phenylalanine or tryptophan, so this is likely a read error. This chain joins TRBV6-8 and TRBJ2-7; maybe TRBD2 (5 bases). V was shortened by 8 bases and J by 0 bases, with 17 bases between the two germline ends. The CDR3 consists of 15 residues. CDR1 and CDR2 from the germline V gene are MNHGY and SAAAGT. The DNA of the CDR3 is TGTGCCAGCTCAACCCCCAGCGGCAGCTCCTACGAGCAGTACTAC. It specifies CASSTPSGSSYEQYY.

The count of this clonotype is one. The likely explanation is a read error, given a far larger clone one base away. This chain connects TRBV28 to TRBJ2-3, with 7 bases lining up with TRBD1. The CDR3 sequence is 15 residues long. Germline V gene lookup returns CDR1 MDHEN and CDR2 SYDVKM. CDR3 residues: CVSSSRGSYTDTQYF. The CDR3, as DNA: TGTGTCAGCAGCTCCAGGGGGAGTTACACAGATACGCAGTATTTT.